This is a list of T cell receptor beta chains from one sample in a study of cytotoxic CD8 clonotypes in ibrutinib-treated CLL. Measured with immunoSEQ multiplex PCR; TCRdb has only the in-frame clones, and not every one. The sample carries about 300,000 clones, 70% to 80% recorded once. The source was PBMCs, collected at disease progression, from a patient treated with ibrutinib. These receptor sequences come from a human donor with chronic lymphocytic leukemia. The CDR3 runs from the conserved cysteine through the conserved F or W. D genes are given only for firm matches. The size field is filled for only some rows; it gives once, few, many or a size class.

clone_size	d_call	v_call	j_call	cdr3_aa	cdr3_nt
.	.	TRBV4-3	TRBJ2-5	CASSQEIQGPQYF	TGCGCCAGCAGCCAGGAGATTCAGGGTCCCCAGTACTTC
few	.	TRBV5-1	TRBJ2-7	CASSSADRPDFLGEQYF	TGCGCCAGCAGCTCGGCCGACAGACCTGACTTCTTGGGGGAGCAGTACTTC
.	TRBD2	TRBV11-2	TRBJ2-5	CASSLGAAGGGETQYF	TGTGCCAGCAGCTTAGGCGCAGCGGGGGGAGGAGAGACCCAGTACTTC
few	.	TRBV7-6	TRBJ2-7	CASTPLPGHEQYF	TGTGCCAGCACCCCATTGCCGGGGCACGAGCAGTACTTC
.	TRBD2	TRBV19	TRBJ2-7	CASSSSGRANEQYF	TGTGCCAGTAGTTCGAGCGGGAGGGCCAACGAGCAGTACTTC
.	.	TRBV29-1	TRBJ2-3	CSVDPAFHTDTQYF	TGCAGCGTCGACCCGGCGTTTCACACAGATACGCAGTATTTT
.	.	TRBV4-1	TRBJ2-7	CASSQAGSSSYEQYF	TGCGCCAGCAGCCAAGCGGGTAGTTCCTCCTACGAGCAGTACTTC
.	.	TRBV5-6	TRBJ2-6	CASSLIVRSGANVLTF	TGTGCCAGCAGCTTGATCGTGCGCTCTGGGGCCAACGTCCTGACTTTC
.	.	TRBV7-2	TRBJ1-2	CASSFGYGYTF	TGTGCCAGCAGCTTCGGCTATGGCTACACCTTC
.	.	TRBV5-6	TRBJ2-7	CASSLPPRDEQYF	TGTGCCAGCAGCCTACCCCCACGGGACGAGCAGTACTTC
.	TRBD2	TRBV6-1	TRBJ2-7	CASSTTSGWAYEQYF	TGTGCCAGCAGTACCACTAGCGGTTGGGCCTACGAGCAGTACTTC
.	.	TRBV25-1	TRBJ2-5	CASSDRGGGEAQYF	TGTGCCAGCAGTGACAGGGGGGGCGGTGAGGCCCAGTACTTC
.	.	TRBV4-1	TRBJ2-3	CASSDRQITSSDTQYF	TGCGCCAGCAGCGACCGGCAAATAACTAGTTCAGATACGCAGTATTTT
.	.	TRBV7-8	TRBJ2-7	CASSLILAGNVGGWGEQYF	TGTGCCAGCAGCTTAATTTTGGCAGGTAATGTCGGCGGCTGGGGCGAGCAGTACTTC
few	.	TRBV11-1	TRBJ1-5	CASSFDSLQPQHF	TGTGCCAGCAGCTTCGACAGTTTGCAGCCCCAGCATTTT
.	TRBD1	TRBV7-2	TRBJ2-1	CASSLNFFGPGGVNEQFF	TGTGCCAGCAGCTTAAACTTCTTCGGTCCAGGGGGCGTCAATGAGCAGTTCTTC
few	.	TRBV15	TRBJ1-2	CATRARVSYGYTF	TGTGCCACCAGGGCCAGGGTCAGCTATGGCTACACCTTC
.	TRBD1	TRBV5-4	TRBJ2-5	CASSLEQGIETQYF	TGTGCCAGCAGCTTGGAACAGGGGATCGAGACCCAGTACTTC
.	.	TRBV6-1	TRBJ2-7	CASMAGYEQYF	TGTGCCAGCATGGCGGGTTACGAGCAGTACTTC
.	.	TRBV28	TRBJ2-7	CASSLLRVRGAGEQYF	TGTGCCAGCAGTTTACTGAGGGTTCGTGGGGCTGGCGAGCAGTACTTC
.	TRBD2	TRBV7-6	TRBJ2-5	CASSLAALAGVETQYF	TGTGCCAGCAGCTTAGCGGCCCTAGCGGGAGTGGAGACCCAGTACTTC
.	.	TRBV23-1	TRBJ1-2	CASSTEGYGYTF	TGCGCCAGCAGTACCGAGGGCTATGGCTACACCTTC
.	.	TRBV6-6	TRBJ2-3	CASSYSPPGSTDTQYF	TGTGCCAGCAGTTACTCCCCTCCCGGGAGTACAGATACGCAGTATTTT
.	.	TRBV7-9	TRBJ1-1	CASSLSQAEAFF	TGTGCCAGCAGCTTAAGTCAGGCTGAAGCTTTCTTT
few	.	TRBV7-3	TRBJ2-2	CASSLYQVGELFF	TGTGCCAGCAGCCTGTATCAAGTCGGGGAGCTGTTTTTT
.	.	TRBV27	TRBJ2-4	CASKGLAKNIQYF	TGTGCCAGCAAGGGATTAGCCAAAAACATTCAGTACTTC
.	.	TRBV19	TRBJ2-3	CASSRLYPATDTQYF	TGTGCCAGTAGCAGATTATATCCCGCGACAGATACGCAGTATTTT
.	TRBD1	TRBV7-8	TRBJ1-2	CASSPDRVGYTF	TGTGCCAGCAGCCCGGACAGGGTTGGCTACACCTTC
.	.	TRBV9	TRBJ2-7	CASSVEESGSYEQYF	TGTGCCAGCAGCGTAGAAGAGAGTGGATCCTACGAGCAGTACTTC
few	TRBD1	TRBV4-1	TRBJ1-1	CASSQGQGSTEAFF	TGCGCCAGCAGCCAAGGACAGGGGAGTACTGAAGCTTTCTTT
.	.	TRBV7-2	TRBJ1-5	CASSQRGGDQPQHF	TGTGCCAGCAGCCAGAGGGGCGGGGATCAGCCCCAGCATTTT
.	TRBD1	TRBV7-9	TRBJ1-1	CASSLAGTGAGDTEAFF	TGTGCCAGCAGCTTAGCGGGGACAGGGGCCGGGGACACTGAAGCTTTCTTT
.	TRBD1	TRBV18	TRBJ1-1	CASSPGQGEAFF	TGTGCCAGCTCACCAGGACAGGGTGAAGCTTTCTTT
.	.	TRBV6-5	TRBJ2-7	CASSPGGYEQYF	TGTGCCAGCAGTCCCGGTGGCTACGAGCAGTACTTC
.	.	TRBV4-1	TRBJ1-6	CASSRFAEGRRNSPLHF	TGCGCCAGCAGCCGCTTCGCGGAGGGGAGGCGTAATTCACCCCTCCACTTT
.	TRBD1	TRBV7-9	TRBJ2-3	CASSKRDRGDTQYF	TGTGCCAGCAGCAAACGGGACAGAGGAGATACGCAGTATTTT
.	TRBD2	TRBV27	TRBJ2-7	CASSSGLAYYEQYF	TGTGCCAGCAGTTCGGGACTAGCGTACTACGAGCAGTACTTC
once	TRBD1	TRBV10-3	TRBJ2-7	CAISPGTGEDEQYF	TGTGCCATCAGTCCCGGGACAGGGGAGGACGAGCAGTACTTC
.	TRBD2	TRBV11-1	TRBJ2-5	CASSRGGLAGFQETQYF	TGTGCCAGCAGCCGAGGCGGACTAGCGGGGTTTCAAGAGACCCAGTACTTC
.	.	TRBV10-2	TRBJ2-7	CASSDWSGWGSSYEQYF	TGCGCCAGCAGTGACTGGAGTGGGTGGGGTAGCTCCTACGAGCAGTACTTC
.	TRBD1	TRBV4-3	TRBJ2-7	CASSQSPDRAYEQYF	TGCGCCAGCAGCCAATCCCCGGACAGGGCCTACGAGCAGTACTTC
few	TRBD1	TRBV11-2	TRBJ2-7	CASSEDRGTYEQYF	TGTGCCAGCAGCGAGGACAGGGGGACCTACGAGCAGTACTTC
.	.	TRBV2	TRBJ1-1	CASTEQGGTEAFF	TGTGCCAGCACCGAACAGGGTGGCACTGAAGCTTTCTTT
once	.	TRBV19	TRBJ2-7	CASSMVKGVTYEQYF	TGTGCCAGTAGTATGGTGAAGGGAGTGACCTACGAGCAGTACTTC
few	.	TRBV29-1	TRBJ1-2	CSVQENYGYTF	TGCAGCGTTCAGGAAAACTATGGCTACACCTTC
.	TRBD1	TRBV10-3	TRBJ1-2	CAIRGQVNYGYTF	TGTGCCATCAGGGGACAGGTAAACTATGGCTACACCTTC
.	TRBD2	TRBV5-1	TRBJ2-7	CASSLRGGSYEQYF	TGCGCCAGCAGCTTGCGCGGGGGCTCCTACGAGCAGTACTTC
.	.	TRBV7-9	TRBJ2-7	CASSRTVYEQYF	TGTGCCAGCAGCCGGACAGTCTACGAGCAGTACTTC
.	.	TRBV13	TRBJ2-7	CASSLFYDGSYEQYF	TGTGCCAGCAGCTTATTTTACGACGGCTCCTACGAGCAGTACTTC
.	TRBD2	TRBV5-4	TRBJ2-1	CASRSGGFEDEQFF	TGTGCCAGCAGAAGCGGGGGCTTCGAGGATGAGCAGTTCTTC
.	TRBD1	TRBV7-2	TRBJ2-7	CASRPDRGSNEQYF	TGTGCCAGCAGACCAGACAGGGGTTCGAACGAGCAGTACTTC
.	.	TRBV15	TRBJ1-4	CATSRDRGAATNEKLFF	TGTGCCACCAGCAGAGATAGGGGGGCCGCAACTAATGAAAAACTGTTTTTT
.	.	TRBV5-6	TRBJ2-7	CASSLGGHPYEQYF	TGTGCCAGCAGCTTGGGAGGGCACCCCTACGAGCAGTACTTC
.	.	TRBV11-2	TRBJ2-1	CASSPGLGQFF	TGTGCCAGCAGCCCTGGTCTCGGGCAGTTCTTC
few	TRBD1	TRBV7-3	TRBJ2-3	CASSLVGGPADTQYF	TGTGCCAGCAGCTTAGTAGGGGGCCCCGCAGATACGCAGTATTTT
.	.	TRBV9	TRBJ2-3	CASSVDPEDTQYF	TGTGCCAGCAGCGTAGACCCGGAGGATACGCAGTATTTT